The 19 T cell receptor beta chains given below trace back to one sample, sequenced in a study of lymphopenia after photon versus proton radiotherapy. Measured with immunoSEQ multiplex PCR; TCRdb has only the in-frame clones, and not every one. This repertoire shows thousands of clones, around 88% found once; its top ten account for over 20%. The sample here was peripheral blood, taken from a patient treated with photon-based radiotherapy. All receptors come from a man of 80 years or more with cholangiocarcinoma.

J is TRBJ2-5 and V is TRBV7-9, with 7 positions matching TRBD2. This CDR3 has 14 residues. Germline CDR1 and CDR2: SEHNR and FQNEAQ (reference sequence). V trimming: 5 bases; J trimming: 5 bases; junction bases outside the gene matches: 8. The CDR3 nucleotides read TGTGCCAGCAGCGGCTTCTGGGGGGGTGAGACCCAGTACTTC. It is translated as CASSGFWGGETQYF.

The V and J genes are TRBV7-3 and TRBJ2-3; TRBD1 aligns across 7 bases. From germline, CDR1 is SGHTA and CDR2 FQGTGA. Germline trimming cut 2 bases from V and 6 bases from J; bases unmatched to any gene: 5. The CDR3 spans 14 residues. CDR3 sequence: CASSLSGQADTQYF. The DNA for the CDR3 is TGTGCCAGCAGCTTATCCGGACAGGCCGATACGCAGTATTTT.

The rearrangement uses TRBV5-1 and TRBJ2-3; D unclear. The germline V gene encodes CDR1 SGHRS and CDR2 YFSETQ. The CDR3 runs 15 residues. V dropped 0 bases and J dropped 2 bases, with 10 bases sitting between them. CDR3 bases: TGCGCCAGCAGCTTGGGGTCCTTTTTCACAGATACGCAGTATTTT. As protein: CASSLGSFFTDTQYF.

This rearrangement joins TRBV2 to TRBJ2-3, with D perhaps being TRBD1 or TRBD2 (5 bases each). The CDR3 loop spans 14 amino acids. V was shortened by 7 bases and J by 5 bases, with 16 bases between the two germline ends. Germline lookup yields CDR1 SNHLY and CDR2 FYNNEI. CDR3 in amino acids: CASKRGAYEDTQYF. CDR3 nucleotides: TGTGCCAGCAAAAGAGGGGCGTACGAAGATACGCAGTATTTT.

The rearrangement joins TRBV7-7 to TRBJ2-6, with D hard to call. Trimming stripped 9 bases from V and 5 bases from J, with 14 bases between. The CDR3 sequence is 14 residues long. The germline V gene encodes CDR1 SSHAT and CDR2 FNYEAQ (reference sequence). The CDR3 sequence: CARVPQSRANVLTF. The CDR3 nucleotides read TGTGCCAGAGTGCCACAAAGTCGGGCCAACGTCCTGACTTTC.

J is TRBJ1-2 and V is TRBV28; 7 bases line up with TRBD1. There are 14 residues in the CDR3. Germline V gives CDR1 MDHEN, CDR2 SYDVKM. With 6 bases clipped from V and 5 bases from J, the junction kept 9 bases outside the gene matches. The CDR3: CASSPPTGRYGYTF. As DNA, the CDR3 is TGTGCCAGCAGCCCGCCGACAGGGAGGTATGGCTACACCTTC.

The table lists this clone with a count of one. This chain links TRBV10-3 with TRBJ2-1, with TRBD1 matching 10 bases. Germline V gene data show CDR1 as ENHRY and CDR2 as SYGVKD. V lost 7 bases to trimming and J lost 6 bases; unmatched junction nucleotides: 12. The CDR3 covers 16 residues. The DNA of the CDR3 is TGTGCCATCACGGGGCGAGTCGGGACAGGGGCCAATGAGCAGTTCTTC. This gives the protein CAITGRVGTGANEQFF.

CDR3 sequence (DNA): TGTGTTAGCAGGGTCGGGGAAAAACTGTTTTTT. Its protein is CVSRVGEKLFF. The V gene is TRBV30, the J gene TRBJ1-4, with D tentatively TRBD1 (5 bases). Germline CDR1 and CDR2: GTSNPN and SVGIG (reference sequence). The CDR3 is made up of 11 amino acids.

CDR3 in DNA: TGCGCCAGCAGTTTAGAACCCGGGACAGGGTATTACGAGCAGTACTTC. Amino acid sequence: CASSLEPGTGYYEQYF. The chain carries TRBV5-1 and TRBJ2-7; TRBD1 aligns across 9 bases. Germline V gene sequence: CDR1 SGHRS, CDR2 YFSETQ. The CDR3 is 16 amino acids. V trimming: 5 bases; J trimming: 4 bases; junction bases outside the gene matches: 13.

This chain links TRBV11-2 with TRBJ2-1; 8 bases agree with TRBD2. The CDR3 is 17 residues long. With 0 bases clipped from V and 4 bases from J, the junction kept 8 bases outside the gene matches. CDR1 SGHAT and CDR2 FQNNGV come from the germline V gene. The CDR3 sequence: CASSLDRGRGAYNEQFF. As DNA, the CDR3 is TGTGCCAGCAGCTTAGATCGTGGGCGGGGGGCATACAATGAGCAGTTCTTC.

The rearrangement uses TRBV11-2 and TRBJ1-4; the D gene is possibly TRBD1 (6 bases). In germline, CDR1 is SGHAT, CDR2 FQNNGV. The germline V and J ends were trimmed by 0 bases and 7 bases, with 12 bases remaining between them. The CDR3 spans 15 residues. The CDR3 loop reads CASSLEGGKGEKLFF. As DNA, the CDR3 is TGTGCCAGCAGCTTAGAAGGGGGGAAAGGTGAAAAACTGTTTTTT.

The V and J genes are TRBV4-1 and TRBJ2-7; 9 positions match TRBD2. This CDR3 has 19 amino acids. The J segment lost 0 bases and the V segment lost 0 bases, leaving 12 bases of the junction unmatched. The V gene's germline CDR1 is MGHRA and CDR2 YSYEKL. CDR3 bases: TGCGCCAGCAGCCAAGAATCGTCTAGCGGGGTTCTCAGCTCCTACGAGCAGTACTTC. This sequence encodes CASSQESSSGVLSSYEQYF.

V is TRBV16 and J is TRBJ1-2, with D unresolved. The V gene's germline CDR1 is KGHSY and CDR2 FQNENV. The V gene lost 0 bases and the J gene lost 6 bases, with 8 bases spanning the gap. The CDR3 extends over 13 amino acids. The CDR3 DNA reads TGTGCCAGCAGCCAATCGGGATATAATGGCTACACCTTC. Protein product: CASSQSGYNGYTF.

The chain links TRBV27 to TRBJ1-3; no firm D call. Per germline, CDR1 MNHEY and CDR2 SMNVEV (reference sequence). The V end was cut by 6 bases, the J end by 0 bases, with 12 bases between. The CDR3 is made up of 15 amino acids. The CDR3 protein is CASRSRLHSGNTIYF. DNA of the CDR3: TGTGCCAGCAGGTCTAGGCTTCACTCTGGAAACACCATATATTTT.

In this sample, this clone turned up a few times. The chain employs TRBV28 and TRBJ1-6; possibly TRBD1 for D (6 bases). The germline V gene has CDR1 MDHEN and CDR2 SYDVKM. Trimming shortened V by 5 bases and J by 10 bases, and 12 bases separated the two germline ends. The CDR3 extends over 13 amino acids. The CDR3 is CASSPPGDSPLHF. As DNA, the CDR3 is TGTGCCAGCAGTCCTCCAGGGGACTCACCCCTCCACTTT.

The CDR3 coding sequence is TGTGCCAGCTCACACGACAATCCCTCCTACGAGCAGTACTTC. Its translation: CASSHDNPSYEQYF. The V gene is TRBV18, the J gene TRBJ2-7, with D unclear. CDR3 length equals 14 residues. Germline assignment: CDR1 KGHSH and CDR2 LQKENI. V dropped 4 bases and J dropped 0 bases, with 10 bases sitting between them.

This clone was seen a few times. This chain uses TRBV4-1 with TRBJ2-3; TRBD2 matches 16 bases. The germline gives CDR1 MGHRA, CDR2 YSYEKL. The CDR3 is made up of 19 amino acids. V lost 2 bases and J lost 5; bases outside the gene matches: 10. CDR3 sequence: CASSQQPGLAGGPVDTQYF. DNA for the CDR3: TGCGCCAGCAGCCAACAACCGGGACTAGCGGGGGGGCCGGTAGATACGCAGTATTTT.

The V gene is TRBV7-9, the J gene TRBJ2-3, with a tentative D call TRBD1 (6 bases). Germline V gives CDR1 SEHNR, CDR2 FQNEAQ (reference sequence). The CDR3 is 14 amino acids. Between the trimmed V and J ends, which lost 2 bases and 2 bases, there was a span of 8 bases. CDR3 in DNA: TGTGCCAGCAGCTTAACAGGGCCCACAGATACGCAGTATTTT. This gives the protein CASSLTGPTDTQYF.

This sequence joins TRBV5-4 and TRBJ1-5; TRBD1 is a possible D gene (6 bases). This CDR3 is built from 16 residues. CDR1 SGHNT and CDR2 YYREEE come from the germline V gene (reference sequence). V was pared by 4 bases and J by 0 bases, with 14 bases between. DNA of the CDR3: TGTGCCAGCAGCCTTGGGGGGCCGGATAGCAATCAGCCCCAGCATTTT. Its translation is CASSLGGPDSNQPQHF.